A single T cell receptor beta chain is shown here with its context. Its antigen remains unknown. A clone one base away is much larger, so this may be a read error. This sample stems from a study of blood T cells in healthy people across ages. About the research overall: Template switching caught about one barcoded beta molecule for each two T cells. Points from the study as a whole: Measured against age, TCR beta diversity per million T cells decreased in a roughly linear manner. CMV infection status of these donors was not known.

Germline CDR1 and CDR2: MNHEY and SVGEGT. The CDR3 runs 14 residues. A sample-barcoded 5' primer and a J-beta primer mix were used in a second PCR of roughly 6 to 11 cycles. Per sample, CDR3-containing paired-end reads numbered at least 3 million. TCRdb fed the 5' RACE reads into MiXCR, producing one record per CDR3 protein. The sample shows about 700,000 distinct CDR3 sequences, 32% of them seen only once. This sequence was found in a woman at least 80 years old in good health. Sequencing was carried out using blood. This chain joins TRBV6-2 or TRBV6-3 and TRBJ2-3; no clear D. In nucleotides, the CDR3 is TGTGCCTGCAGTTCTTGGCCCCCCCCCGATACGCAGTATTTT. This encodes CACSSWPPPDTQYF.